The rows below give T cell receptor beta chains drawn from one sample of a study of T cells in Graves' hyperthyroidism and ophthalmopathy. TCRdb analysed the multiplex PCR reads with MiXCR anew, one entry per CDR3 protein. The table lists roughly 650,000 distinct CDR3 sequences, approximately 15% of them singletons. Sequencing used blood. The receptors stem from a woman aged 40-49 years with Graves' ophthalmopathy. Both conserved end residues are part of each CDR3. Each record gives: D gene, J gene, V gene, clone size, CDR3 protein, CDR3 DNA. The D gene is left open where the match is weak. Only some rows state a clone size, as once, few, many or a class for expanded clones.

d_gene: -; j_gene: TRBJ2-4; v_gene: TRBV5-4; abundance: few; CDR3aa: CASSLDRENIQYF; CDR3nt: TGTGCCAGCAGCTTGGACAGAGAAAACATTCAGTACTTC
d_gene: TRBD1; j_gene: TRBJ1-4; v_gene: TRBV12-3/TRBV12-4; abundance: many; CDR3aa: CASNARDRQGNEKLFF; CDR3nt: TGTGCCAGCAATGCGCGGGACAGGCAGGGTAATGAAAAACTGTTTTTT
d_gene: TRBD2; j_gene: TRBJ2-7; v_gene: TRBV6-1; abundance: -; CDR3aa: CASSYPTSAAYEQYF; CDR3nt: TGTGCCAGCAGTTATCCCACTAGCGCCGCCTACGAGCAGTACTTC
d_gene: -; j_gene: TRBJ2-7; v_gene: TRBV7-8; abundance: many; CDR3aa: CASSWTFYEQYF; CDR3nt: TGTGCCAGCAGCTGGACCTTCTACGAGCAGTACTTC
d_gene: TRBD1; j_gene: TRBJ1-5; v_gene: TRBV20-1; abundance: few; CDR3aa: CSAIQGAKDQPQHF; CDR3nt: TGCAGTGCTATACAGGGGGCCAAGGATCAGCCCCAGCATTTT
d_gene: TRBD2; j_gene: TRBJ2-5; v_gene: TRBV20-1; abundance: many; CDR3aa: CSARGLAGGTKTQYF; CDR3nt: TGCAGTGCTAGGGGGCTAGCGGGAGGAACAAAGACCCAGTACTTC
d_gene: -; j_gene: TRBJ1-2; v_gene: TRBV29-1; abundance: -; CDR3aa: CSVAQGLSHPDGGYTF; CDR3nt: TGCAGCGTTGCCCAGGGGCTAAGTCACCCTGATGGTGGCTACACCTTC
d_gene: TRBD1; j_gene: TRBJ2-1; v_gene: TRBV5-1; abundance: many; CDR3aa: CASSLVGTAHREQFF; CDR3nt: TGCGCCAGCAGCTTGGTAGGGACAGCTCACCGAGAGCAGTTCTTC
d_gene: -; j_gene: TRBJ1-2; v_gene: TRBV2; abundance: many; CDR3aa: CASSRQDYGYTF; CDR3nt: TGTGCCAGCAGTCGGCAGGACTATGGCTACACCTTC
d_gene: TRBD1; j_gene: TRBJ1-5; v_gene: TRBV7-2; abundance: few; CDR3aa: CASSLQGAYSNQPQHF; CDR3nt: TGTGCCAGCAGCCTTCAGGGGGCCTATAGCAATCAGCCCCAGCATTTT
d_gene: -; j_gene: TRBJ2-3; v_gene: TRBV12-3/TRBV12-4; abundance: many; CDR3aa: CASSLELILTDTQYF; CDR3nt: TGTGCCAGCAGTTTAGAACTCATTCTCACAGATACGCAGTATTTT
d_gene: -; j_gene: TRBJ2-3; v_gene: TRBV20-1; abundance: many; CDR3aa: CSAEPLLDTQYF; CDR3nt: TGCAGTGCCGAGCCCCTTTTGGATACGCAGTATTTT
d_gene: -; j_gene: TRBJ2-6; v_gene: TRBV11-2; abundance: -; CDR3aa: CASSYLPRTSSGANVLTF; CDR3nt: TGTGCCAGCAGCTACCTACCCAGGACAAGCTCTGGGGCCAACGTCCTGACTTTC
d_gene: TRBD2; j_gene: TRBJ2-7; v_gene: TRBV20-1; abundance: many; CDR3aa: CSAPGLAGYEQYF; CDR3nt: TGCAGTGCTCCCGGACTAGCGGGCTACGAGCAGTACTTC
d_gene: TRBD2; j_gene: TRBJ2-5; v_gene: TRBV20-1; abundance: many; CDR3aa: CSARPTSGGTQETQYF; CDR3nt: TGCAGTGCTAGACCCACTAGCGGGGGGACCCAAGAGACCCAGTACTTC
d_gene: TRBD1; j_gene: TRBJ2-2; v_gene: TRBV7-6; abundance: -; CDR3aa: CASSLISGTGDYTGELFF; CDR3nt: TGTGCCAGCAGCCTAATATCCGGGACAGGGGACTACACCGGGGAGCTGTTTTTT
d_gene: -; j_gene: TRBJ1-2; v_gene: TRBV13; abundance: -; CDR3aa: CASSPDSARGYTF; CDR3nt: TGTGCCAGCAGCCCTGACTCAGCTCGAGGCTACACCTTC
d_gene: -; j_gene: TRBJ1-1; v_gene: TRBV10-3; abundance: few; CDR3aa: CAISPPKGEAFF; CDR3nt: TGTGCCATCAGCCCCCCCAAGGGAGAAGCTTTCTTT
d_gene: -; j_gene: TRBJ1-3; v_gene: TRBV6-5; abundance: few; CDR3aa: CASSYSNGGAGNTIYF; CDR3nt: TGTGCCAGCAGTTACTCGAATGGGGGGGCTGGAAACACCATATATTTT
d_gene: -; j_gene: TRBJ1-2; v_gene: TRBV29-1; abundance: -; CDR3aa: CSVGGGWGEDYGYTF; CDR3nt: TGCAGCGTTGGGGGCGGTTGGGGGGAGGACTATGGCTACACCTTC
d_gene: -; j_gene: TRBJ1-4; v_gene: TRBV18; abundance: -; CDR3aa: CASSLKLPATNEKLFF; CDR3nt: TGTGCCAGCTCTCTGAAACTTCCTGCAACTAATGAAAAACTGTTTTTT
d_gene: -; j_gene: TRBJ1-1; v_gene: TRBV3-1; abundance: many; CDR3aa: CASSHHTARGTEAFF; CDR3nt: TGTGCCAGCAGCCACCATACAGCACGAGGCACTGAAGCTTTCTTT
d_gene: -; j_gene: TRBJ1-2; v_gene: TRBV7-2; abundance: -; CDR3aa: CASSLPGFARNYGYTF; CDR3nt: TGTGCCAGCAGCTTACCCGGGTTCGCACGAAACTATGGCTACACCTTC
d_gene: TRBD1; j_gene: TRBJ1-5; v_gene: TRBV2; abundance: -; CDR3aa: CASSEGEGAINQPQHF; CDR3nt: TGTGCCAGCAGTGAGGGGGAGGGGGCTATCAATCAGCCCCAGCATTTT
d_gene: TRBD2; j_gene: TRBJ2-5; v_gene: TRBV20-1; abundance: -; CDR3aa: CSAETSGPETQYF; CDR3nt: TGCAGTGCTGAAACTAGCGGACCAGAGACCCAGTACTTC
d_gene: -; j_gene: TRBJ1-6; v_gene: TRBV5-1; abundance: many; CDR3aa: CASSLADGSAPLHF; CDR3nt: TGCGCCAGCAGCTTGGCCGACGGGTCCGCACCCCTCCACTTT
d_gene: -; j_gene: TRBJ1-3; v_gene: TRBV27; abundance: few; CDR3aa: CASSPILRGDPVNTIYF; CDR3nt: TGTGCCAGCAGTCCGATCTTACGGGGGGACCCCGTGAACACCATATATTTT
d_gene: -; j_gene: TRBJ1-2; v_gene: TRBV11-2; abundance: -; CDR3aa: CASSFADAYGYTF; CDR3nt: TGTGCCAGCAGCTTCGCGGACGCCTATGGCTACACCTTC
d_gene: TRBD2; j_gene: TRBJ2-7; v_gene: TRBV4-1; abundance: -; CDR3aa: CASSPGGGRSYEQYF; CDR3nt: TGCGCCAGCAGCCCGGGGGGGGGCCGCTCCTACGAGCAGTACTTC
d_gene: -; j_gene: TRBJ2-3; v_gene: TRBV6-5; abundance: few; CDR3aa: CASNRGKENTDTQYF; CDR3nt: TGTGCCAGCAACCGGGGGAAAGAAAACACAGATACGCAGTATTTT
d_gene: TRBD1; j_gene: TRBJ1-1; v_gene: TRBV12-3/TRBV12-4; abundance: -; CDR3aa: CASTLGQGSNTEAFF; CDR3nt: TGTGCCAGCACATTAGGACAGGGCTCGAACACTGAAGCTTTCTTT
d_gene: -; j_gene: TRBJ1-3; v_gene: TRBV7-8; abundance: many; CDR3aa: CASRDGSGNTIYF; CDR3nt: TGTGCCAGTAGGGACGGCTCTGGAAACACCATATATTTT
d_gene: -; j_gene: TRBJ1-3; v_gene: TRBV20-1; abundance: few; CDR3aa: CSAKATGNTIYF; CDR3nt: TGCAGTGCAAAAGCGACCGGAAACACCATATATTTT
d_gene: -; j_gene: TRBJ2-2; v_gene: TRBV19; abundance: few; CDR3aa: CASSIVPGPITGELFF; CDR3nt: TGTGCCAGTAGTATTGTCCCAGGGCCCATCACCGGGGAGCTGTTTTTT
d_gene: -; j_gene: TRBJ2-5; v_gene: TRBV20-1; abundance: -; CDR3aa: CSARVLGWETQYF; CDR3nt: TGCAGTGCTAGAGTTCTGGGGTGGGAGACCCAGTACTTC